One sample yielded the 24 T cell receptor beta chains listed below, sequenced in a study of T-cell memory formation after mild COVID-19. TCRdb re-called the 5' RACE reads with MiXCR, one entry per CDR3 protein. The sample carries about 310,000 distinct CDR3 sequences, roughly 19% recorded once. The sample comprised PBMCs or a T cell subset sorted from them (not recorded which). The receptors stem from a man aged 18 to 29 who had mild COVID-19 (a few samples of this study predate the infection). Cell type and time point are not known.

This clonotype was seen only a few times. CDR3: CASSSGPPLGANEKLFF. CDR3 bases: TGCGCCAGCAGCTCCGGACCTCCCTTGGGGGCTAATGAAAAACTGTTTTTT. The chain joins TRBV5-1 to TRBJ1-4; tentatively, D is TRBD1 (5 bases). The V and J ends lost 3 bases and 3 bases respectively, with 18 bases between them. Germline V gene lookup returns CDR1 SGHRS and CDR2 YFSETQ. CDR3 size: 17 residues.

The chain carries TRBV6-5 and TRBJ1-2; a possible D gene is TRBD1 (5 bases). Trimming left V 7 bases short and J 6 bases short, with 21 bases between. CDR3 length: 15 amino acids. Germline V lookup: CDR1 MNHEY, CDR2 SVGAGI. In nucleotides, the CDR3 is TGTGCCAGCAAATTCGAGGGGATCTTAGGAGATGGCTACACCTTC. This sequence encodes CASKFEGILGDGYTF.

This clonotype was seen more than once but under ten times. The rearrangement uses TRBV12-3 or TRBV12-4 and TRBJ2-7, with D tentatively TRBD1 (6 bases). The CDR3 extends over 16 amino acids. The V and J ends lost 7 bases and 5 bases respectively, with 24 bases between them. The CDR3 here is CASNKAPGHLGDEQYV. Written as DNA, the CDR3 is TGTGCCAGCAACAAGGCTCCGGGACACCTGGGGGACGAGCAGTACGTC.

This clonotype was detected a few times. The V gene is TRBV5-1, the J gene TRBJ2-4, with D possibly being TRBD1 or TRBD2 (6 bases each). Germline CDR1 SGHRS, CDR2 YFSETQ. The V end was cut by 7 bases, the J end by 7 bases, with 18 bases between. The CDR3 has 14 amino acids. As DNA, the CDR3 is TGCGCCAGCCGTCAGGGGTCCGGAGGGAACATTCAGTACTTC. Translated: CASRQGSGGNIQYF.

This clonotype has just a few counts. In this CDR3 the conserved last residue, phenylalanine or tryptophan, is missing, so a read error is likely. The DNA is omitted, as the CDR3 cannot be located on it reliably, and the CDR3 follows TCRdb's listing. The CDR3 is CASSQEGQGAMRI. The chain uses TRBV3-1 and TRBJ2-7; the table's D call of TRBD1 was not tested on the DNA. From its first to its last residue, the CDR3 has 13 amino acids. Looked up from germline, CDR1 is LGHDT and CDR2 is YNNKEL (reference sequence).

The chain carries TRBV9 and TRBJ2-3; D could derive from TRBD1 or TRBD2 (7 bases each). The CDR3 is made up of 14 amino acids. V shed 4 bases and J shed 5 bases, with 14 bases lying between them. Germline V gene sequence: CDR1 SGDLS, CDR2 YYNGEE. DNA for the CDR3: TGTGCCAGCAGCAGGACCAGGGGGGGAGATACGCAGTATTTT. It translates to CASSRTRGGDTQYF.

A remark on this clonotype: A junction end diverges from the germline sequence, so it may reflect a read error. The genes are TRBV5-1 and TRBJ2-3; D remains ambiguous. This CDR3 region has 16 residues. CDR1 SGHRS and CDR2 YFSETQ come from the germline V gene. For the CDR3, the DNA is TGCGCCATCAGCTTGGGGTCAGGTCATGGCACAGATACGCAGTATTTT. Its protein product is CAISLGSGHGTDTQYF.

The chain combines TRBV4-1 with TRBJ2-1, with D hard to call. The ends were cut back, 2 bases at V and 0 bases at J, with 11 bases in the middle. The CDR3 has 16 residues. In germline, CDR1 is MGHRA, CDR2 YSYEKL. The CDR3 spells CASSQLPALSYNEQFF. CDR3 coding DNA: TGCGCCAGCAGCCAACTGCCAGCCCTCTCCTACAATGAGCAGTTCTTC.

This clonotype was seen only a few times. The V gene is TRBV15, the J gene TRBJ2-5; D might be TRBD1 (6 bases). The CDR3 spans 15 residues. Germline V gene lookup returns CDR1 LNHNV and CDR2 YYDKDF (reference sequence). The V end lost 2 bases, the J end lost 1 base, and 11 bases lay between the germline ends. CDR3 in DNA: TGTGCCACCAGCAGATTCCCGGACAGCCAAGAGACCCAGTACTTC. Its protein product is CATSRFPDSQETQYF.

The V call is TRBV28, the J call TRBJ1-2; possibly TRBD1 for D (6 bases). The CDR3 loop spans 14 amino acids. Germline V gene lookup returns CDR1 MDHEN and CDR2 SYDVKM. V dropped 7 bases and J dropped 3 bases, with 15 bases sitting between them. The CDR3 protein is CASISGAEYYGYTF. DNA for the CDR3: TGTGCCAGCATATCAGGGGCTGAGTACTATGGCTACACCTTC.

In this sample, this clonotype turned up many times. V is TRBV12-3 or TRBV12-4 and J is TRBJ1-1; D unresolved. This CDR3 has 11 amino acids. Trimming took off 7 bases at V and 6 bases at J, with 9 bases between the two ends. CDR3 residues: CASIWRAEAFF. The CDR3 region has the DNA TGTGCCAGCATCTGGAGAGCTGAAGCTTTCTTT.

The chain has TRBV12-3 or TRBV12-4 and TRBJ1-2; D is uncertain. Trimming left V 5 bases short and J 5 bases short, with 15 bases between. This CDR3 is built from 14 residues. The CDR3 region has the DNA TGTGCCAGCAGTCCTTGGGCCTCCACTTATGGCTACACCTTC. Its translation is CASSPWASTYGYTF.

The chain recombines TRBV7-8 with TRBJ1-5; the D is unclear. V was pared by 2 bases and J by 1 base, with 6 bases between. Germline V lookup: CDR1 SGHVS, CDR2 FQNEAQ. The CDR3 is 14 amino acids. CDR3 bases: TGTGCCAGCAGCTTACTATGGAGCAATCAGCCCCAGCATTTT. Amino acids: CASSLLWSNQPQHF.

The CDR3 loop reads CSAPRATDTQYF. In DNA, the CDR3 is TGCAGTGCTCCGAGGGCCACAGATACGCAGTATTTT. The gene calls are TRBV20-1 and TRBJ2-3, with D perhaps matching TRBD2 (5 bases). Germline V gene sequence: CDR1 DFQATT, CDR2 SNEGSKA (reference sequence). The CDR3 sequence is 12 residues long. Trimming removed 5 bases from V and 2 bases from J, with 8 bases in between.

This clonotype was seen a handful of times. The chain links TRBV3-1 to TRBJ1-1; D gene uncertain. The CDR3 runs to 13 residues. Looked up from germline, CDR1 is LGHDT and CDR2 is YNNKEL (reference sequence). Trimming removed 1 base from V and 6 bases from J, with 9 bases in between. CDR3 amino acids: CASSQGSGAEAFF. The CDR3 bases are TGTGCCAGCAGCCAAGGAAGCGGGGCTGAAGCTTTCTTT.

The rearrangement joins TRBV18 to TRBJ1-3; tentatively, D is TRBD1 (5 bases). This CDR3 spans 15 amino acids. Germline-derived CDR1 and CDR2 are KGHSH and LQKENI. V gave up 0 bases and J gave up 4 bases, with 10 bases separating them. This CDR3 reads CASSPPEQVGNTIYF. In DNA form, the CDR3 reads TGTGCCAGCTCACCACCGGAACAGGTGGGAAACACCATATATTTT. Variable domain in full (rest from reference TRBV18 and TRBJ1-3): NAGVMQNPRHLVRRRGQEARLRCSPMKGHSHVYWYRQLPEEGLKFMVYLQKENIIDESGMPKERFSAEFPKEGPSILRIQQVVRGDSAAYFCASSPPEQVGNTIYFGEGSWLTVV.

The V call is TRBV9, the J call TRBJ2-3; TRBD1 is a possible D gene (5 bases). The V end lost 3 bases, the J end lost 0 bases, and 8 bases lay between the germline ends. CDR1 and CDR2 from the germline V gene are SGDLS and YYNGEE. The CDR3 covers 14 residues. Here the CDR3 reads CASSAPGSTDTQYF. The CDR3 DNA sequence: TGTGCCAGCAGCGCCCCAGGGAGCACAGATACGCAGTATTTT.

V gene TRBV27 combines with J gene TRBJ1-6, with D possibly being TRBD1 (5 bases). Trimming cost V 2 bases and J 1 base, with 12 bases left between them. CDR3 length: 17 residues. The germline gives CDR1 MNHEY, CDR2 SMNVEV (reference sequence). The CDR3 DNA follows: TGTGCCAGCAGTTTAATTTGGGGGGGTTCCTATAATTCACCCCTCCACTTT. Residues: CASSLIWGGSYNSPLHF.

The chain has TRBV2 and TRBJ2-3, with a possible D match to TRBD2 (6 bases). With 3 bases removed from V and 6 bases from J, the gap between germline ends came to 13 bases. The germline V gene encodes CDR1 SNHLY and CDR2 FYNNEI. This CDR3 has 14 residues. CDR3 DNA: TGTGCCAGCAGTGATGCGGGGAGAGGTGATACGCAGTATTTT. As protein: CASSDAGRGDTQYF.

Many counts were recorded for this clonotype. This chain uses TRBV5-6 with TRBJ1-1; a possible D gene is TRBD1 (5 bases). Germline V CDR1 and CDR2: SGHDT, YYEEEE. The CDR3 extends over 13 amino acids. V lost 0 bases, J lost 4 bases, and 7 bases lay in between. In DNA form, the CDR3 reads TGTGCCAGCAGCTTGGAGAGGGGCACTGAAGCTTTCTTT. Its protein is CASSLERGTEAFF.

This rearrangement joins TRBV27 to TRBJ1-2; D perhaps matches TRBD1 (6 bases). CDR3 length: 15 amino acids. V lost 6 bases and J lost 0, with 14 bases in between. Germline V gene sequence: CDR1 MNHEY, CDR2 SMNVEV (reference sequence). The CDR3 spells CASSWRGTSNYGYTF. Here the CDR3 DNA reads TGTGCCAGCAGCTGGCGGGGGACATCTAACTATGGCTACACCTTC.

The V gene is TRBV7-2, the J gene TRBJ2-6; no clear D. V was trimmed by 2 bases and J by 4 bases, leaving 9 bases between them. Germline loops: CDR1 SGHTA, CDR2 FQGNSA. The CDR3 is 15 amino acids. The CDR3 sequence is CASSLRREGANVLTF. CDR3 coding DNA: TGTGCCAGCAGCTTAAGGCGCGAAGGGGCCAACGTCCTGACTTTC.

This clonotype came up a few times. V is TRBV11-2 and J is TRBJ2-3; 9 nucleotides agree with TRBD1. This CDR3 comprises 15 residues. The V gene end was trimmed by 5 bases and the J gene end by 4 bases; junction bases not matched to a gene: 7. CDR1 and CDR2 from the germline V gene are SGHAT and FQNNGV. CDR3 bases: TGTGCCAGCAGCGCAACAGGGGGCCGGGCAGATACGCAGTATTTT. Translation: CASSATGGRADTQYF.

This clonotype was counted only a few times. This sequence joins TRBV7-6 and TRBJ1-5, with a tentative D call TRBD1 (6 bases). CDR1 and CDR2 from the germline V gene are SGHVS and FNYEAQ. This CDR3 spans 15 amino acids. V lost 2 bases, J lost 3 bases, and 11 bases lay in between. CDR3 nucleotide sequence: TGTGCCAGCAGCTTACAATCAGGGGTCAATCAGCCCCAGCATTTT. Amino acids: CASSLQSGVNQPQHF. The complete variable domain, with remaining parts taken from reference TRBV7-6 and TRBJ1-5, reads GAGVSQSPRYKVTKRGQDVALRCDPISGHVSLYWYRQALGQGPEFLTYFNYEAQQDKSGLPNDRFSAERPEGSISTLTIQRTEQRDSAMYRCASSLQSGVNQPQHFGDGTRLSIL.